This is a list of T cell receptor beta chains from one sample in a study of T cells in localized non-small cell lung cancer. The table came from immunoSEQ multiplex PCR; TCRdb's copy has only in-frame clones and leaves some out. The sample comprises nearly 35,000 clones, less than 95% of which are singletons, and roughly 12% rests with the top ten. The source material was peripheral blood mononuclear cells, sampled before any cancer treatment. The receptors were sampled from a female donor at least 60 years old with stage II lung adenocarcinoma. CDR3s include the opening cysteine and the closing phenylalanine or tryptophan. The D gene is left open where the match is weak. Clone sizes are given selectively: once, few, many, or a class where the clone is expanded.

TRBD2 - TRBJ2-7 TRBV9 CASSPSGSYEQYF TGTGCCAGCAGCCCTAGCGGGAGCTACGAGCAGTACTTC
- - TRBJ1-1 TRBV28 CASSLLGDTEAFF TGTGCCAGCAGTTTACTCGGTGACACTGAAGCTTTCTTT
- - TRBJ2-7 TRBV5-6 CASSLGGIAYEQYF TGTGCCAGCAGCTTGGGCGGGATTGCCTACGAGCAGTACTTC
TRBD2 - TRBJ2-2 TRBV6-6 CASTGPSGGTGELFF TGTGCCAGCACCGGACCTAGCGGGGGGACCGGGGAGCTGTTTTTT
- - TRBJ1-1 TRBV29-1 CSDPGRGGTEAFF TGCAGCGACCCGGGAAGAGGGGGCACTGAAGCTTTCTTT
TRBD2 - TRBJ2-3 TRBV5-1 CASSQGLGSSTDTQYF TGCGCCAGCAGCCAAGGACTAGGTTCTAGCACAGATACGCAGTATTTT
TRBD2 few TRBJ2-3 TRBV9 CASSVSSASGSVRDTQYF TGTGCCAGCAGCGTTAGCTCGGCTAGCGGGAGTGTGCGAGATACGCAGTATTTT
TRBD1 - TRBJ2-1 TRBV19 CASSISGQGSYNEQFF TGTGCCAGTAGTATATCCGGACAGGGGAGCTACAATGAGCAGTTCTTC
- - TRBJ2-3 TRBV6-6 CASSYSALEGDTQYF TGTGCCAGCAGTTACTCGGCCTTGGAGGGAGATACGCAGTATTTT
- - TRBJ1-2 TRBV30 CACDSEPNYGYTF TGTGCCTGCGACTCTGAACCCAACTATGGCTACACCTTC
- few TRBJ2-7 TRBV27 CASTSAGHEQYF TGTGCCAGCACCTCGGCGGGGCACGAGCAGTACTTC
- - TRBJ1-6 TRBV5-1 CASSLTASSYNSPLHF TGCGCCAGCAGCTTGACAGCGAGCTCCTATAATTCACCCCTCCACTTT
- - TRBJ2-1 TRBV4-3 CASSQEESPAHEQFF TGCGCCAGCAGCCAAGAAGAGTCCCCTGCCCATGAGCAGTTCTTC
TRBD1 - TRBJ2-7 TRBV2 CASSGQGKWEQYF TGTGCCAGCTCGGGACAGGGGAAATGGGAGCAGTACTTC
TRBD1 once TRBJ2-5 TRBV28 CASSLDRVLETQYF TGTGCCAGCAGTTTGGACAGGGTGCTGGAGACCCAGTACTTC
TRBD1 - TRBJ2-7 TRBV28 CASSRRQGSVYEQYF TGTGCCAGCAGTCGCAGACAGGGGAGTGTTTACGAGCAGTACTTC
- few TRBJ1-5 TRBV5-1 CASSLEGTSASPQHF TGCGCCAGCAGCTTGGAGGGGACGTCCGCCAGCCCCCAGCATTTT
TRBD1 once TRBJ1-4 TRBV20-1 CSARSGQVTFF TGCAGTGCTAGATCAGGACAGGTAACCTTTTTT
- - TRBJ2-6 TRBV10-3 CAIREISGANVLTF TGTGCCATCAGGGAGATATCTGGGGCCAACGTCCTGACTTTC
- - TRBJ2-1 TRBV11-3 CASSWNSLINEQFF TGTGCCAGCAGCTGGAACAGCTTAATTAATGAGCAGTTCTTC
- - TRBJ2-7 TRBV2 CASSDYYVANEQYF TGTGCCAGCAGTGATTATTATGTAGCGAACGAGCAGTACTTC
- - TRBJ2-3 TRBV14 CASSQVGLVISDTQYF TGTGCCAGCAGCCAAGTAGGCCTAGTAATCTCAGATACGCAGTATTTT
- once TRBJ1-5 TRBV4-3 CASSQTMAQPQHF TGCGCCAGCAGCCAGACGATGGCACAGCCCCAGCATTTT